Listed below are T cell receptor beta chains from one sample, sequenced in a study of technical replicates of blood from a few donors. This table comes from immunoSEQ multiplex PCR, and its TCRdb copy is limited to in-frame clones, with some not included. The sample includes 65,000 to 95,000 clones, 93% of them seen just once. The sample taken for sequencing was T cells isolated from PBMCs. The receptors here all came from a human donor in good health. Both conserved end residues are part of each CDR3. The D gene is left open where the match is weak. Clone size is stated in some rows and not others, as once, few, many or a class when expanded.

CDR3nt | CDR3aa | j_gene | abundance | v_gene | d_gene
TGTGCCAGCAGCCAAGACATTGGGAGGAGGGGGCTAAGAGACACTGAAGCTTTCTTT | CASSQDIGRRGLRDTEAFF | TRBJ1-1 | . | TRBV14 | TRBD1
TGTGCCAGCAGTGACTCCTCGGGGGCCGGGGAGCTGTTTTTT | CASSDSSGAGELFF | TRBJ2-2 | . | TRBV6-4 | .
TGCAGCGTTGCGTCAGGGCTTCCTGGAAACACCATATATTTT | CSVASGLPGNTIYF | TRBJ1-3 | . | TRBV29-1 | .
TGTGCCAGCAGTTTGGGTGACAGGCGCACAGATACGCAGTATTTT | CASSLGDRRTDTQYF | TRBJ2-3 | once | TRBV28 | .
TGTGCCAGCAGCTTAGTTCGGGGAACTGGGAATGAGCAGTTCTTC | CASSLVRGTGNEQFF | TRBJ2-1 | . | TRBV11-3 | .
TGTGCCAGCAGCAACGCGAGAGACAGGCTAAACTATGGCTACACCTTC | CASSNARDRLNYGYTF | TRBJ1-2 | . | TRBV4-2 | .
TGCAGCGTTGAAGCGCCAGGGCTAGGTTTCTACGAGCAGTACTTC | CSVEAPGLGFYEQYF | TRBJ2-7 | . | TRBV29-1 | .
TGTGCTACCCTTTTGGTCCGAGGGCTAAAATACGAGCAGTACTTC | CATLLVRGLKYEQYF | TRBJ2-7 | once | TRBV7-7 | .
TGTGCCAGCACCCCCGAGAATGCAGATACGCAGTATTTT | CASTPENADTQYF | TRBJ2-3 | few | TRBV4-2 | .
TGTGCCAGTAGTATGGGTCGGGATCAGCCCCAGCATTTT | CASSMGRDQPQHF | TRBJ1-5 | . | TRBV19 | .
TGTGCCAGCAGCTTGGGGACAGACGTCACTGAAGCTTTCTTT | CASSLGTDVTEAFF | TRBJ1-1 | once | TRBV5-6 | .
TGTGCCAGCAGCGTATCCGGGGATGAAAAACTGTTTTTT | CASSVSGDEKLFF | TRBJ1-4 | . | TRBV5-4 | .
TGTGCCAGCTCACCACTCGGAACAGGTCGCACCGGGGAGCTGTTTTTT | CASSPLGTGRTGELFF | TRBJ2-2 | . | TRBV18 | .
TGTGCCAGCAGTGAAAACCTAGGGAGTTTACACGAGCAGTACTTC | CASSENLGSLHEQYF | TRBJ2-7 | . | TRBV2 | .
TGTGCCAGCATCTCGGGACAGGGGGCCGGTGGCTACACCTTC | CASISGQGAGGYTF | TRBJ1-2 | . | TRBV6-1 | TRBD1
TGTGCCAGCAGTGTGAGACAGGGGGTAGATACGCAGTATTTT | CASSVRQGVDTQYF | TRBJ2-3 | . | TRBV6-1 | TRBD1
TGCAGCGTTGAAGGAGAGACCTTTCCCCGTAGCTCGGTCGAGGATTATGGCTACACCTTC | CSVEGETFPRSSVEDYGYTF | TRBJ1-2 | . | TRBV29-1 | .
TGTGCCAGTAGTATCCTGACAGGGATGGGGAATCAGCCCCAGCATTTT | CASSILTGMGNQPQHF | TRBJ1-5 | . | TRBV19 | TRBD1
TGTGCCAGCATCACAACAGGGCAGGGCAATGAGCAGTTCTTC | CASITTGQGNEQFF | TRBJ2-1 | . | TRBV28 | .
TGTGCCAGCAGCTCACTAGCGGGAGACACAGATACGCAGTATTTT | CASSSLAGDTDTQYF | TRBJ2-3 | . | TRBV5-4 | TRBD2
TGTGCCAGCAGTTTAGTTGTCGGGAGTATCCACGAGCAGTACTTC | CASSLVVGSIHEQYF | TRBJ2-7 | . | TRBV27 | .
TGTGCCATCAGTGAGCCTCTCAGTGGGGGGGCTTTAATCCAAGAGACCCAGTACTTC | CAISEPLSGGALIQETQYF | TRBJ2-5 | . | TRBV10-3 | .
TGTGCCACCACCAGCAGACTTCTACATCCCCAGTACTTC | CATTSRLLHPQYF | TRBJ2-5 | . | TRBV15 | .
TGCAGCGTTGATTATTGGCGGGGGGCCGGGGTCACGCAGTATTTT | CSVDYWRGAGVTQYF | TRBJ2-3 | . | TRBV29-1 | TRBD2
TGTGCCAGTAGTATCTTAGCGGGGGGATTCTACGAGCAGTACTTC | CASSILAGGFYEQYF | TRBJ2-7 | . | TRBV19 | TRBD2
TGTGCCAGCAGTTACGGGAGGAGCTCCTACAATGAGCAGTTCTTC | CASSYGRSSYNEQFF | TRBJ2-1 | . | TRBV6-5 | .
TGTGCCAGCAGGGACTCCGTTGACAGCACAGATACGCAGTATTTT | CASRDSVDSTDTQYF | TRBJ2-3 | . | TRBV28 | .
TGTGCCAGCAGCCCCGGGGCGGGAGGGTACGAGCAGTACTTC | CASSPGAGGYEQYF | TRBJ2-7 | . | TRBV7-9 | TRBD2
TGTGCCAGCAGCTTAGACGGCGGGGCCTACAATGAGCAGTTCTTC | CASSLDGGAYNEQFF | TRBJ2-1 | . | TRBV7-2 | .
TGTGCCAACCCCGACAGGGGAGTGTATGGCTACACCTTC | CANPDRGVYGYTF | TRBJ1-2 | . | TRBV6-5 | TRBD1
TGTGCCAGCAGCGTTCATGGAGGGCCGCCGGGGGACACTGAAGCTTTCTTT | CASSVHGGPPGDTEAFF | TRBJ1-1 | . | TRBV9 | .